The clone carrying this T cell receptor (beta chain) has just one count. The data derive from a study of blood T cell repertoires in COVID-19. Libraries were prepared by immunoSEQ multiplex PCR; TCRdb keeps only in-frame clonotypes and omits some of them. The sample records some 190,000 clones, 70% to 90% being singletons. Deletions cut 7 bases from V and 9 bases from J, with 22 bases between. Looked up from germline, CDR1 is SNHLY and CDR2 is FYNNEI. There are 16 residues in the CDR3. Sequencing input: peripheral blood. The TCR comes from a man older than 75 with COVID-19, enrolled during active disease. The chain combines TRBV2 with TRBJ1-6, with D possibly TRBD1 on 5 matching bases. CDR3 protein: CASIRQGQGSLSPLHF. In DNA form, the CDR3 reads TGTGCCAGCATCCGGCAAGGGCAGGGAAGTCTTTCACCCCTCCACTTT. Using reference TRBV2 and TRBJ1-6 for the parts outside the CDR3, the full variable domain is EPEVTQTPSHQVTQMGQEVILRCVPISNHLYFYWYRQILGQKVEFLVSFYNNEISEKSEIFDDQFSVERPDGSNFTLKIRSTKLEDSAMYFCASIRQGQGSLSPLHFGNGTRLTVT.